Listed here are 22 T cell receptor beta chains from one sample, sequenced in a study of cytomegalovirus exposure and HLA in healthy donors. Both 60 Vbeta primers and 13 Jbeta primers went into the PCR. Some clones are missing from TCRdb's copy, which holds only in-frame ones; the method was immunoSEQ multiplex PCR. The sample carries some 130,000 clones, 65% to 70% recorded once. Input material: PBMCs. These receptor sequences come from a human donor in good health.

The J gene is TRBJ2-7, the V gene TRBV10-3; TRBD2 matches 8 bases. Germline lookup yields CDR1 ENHRY and CDR2 SYGVKD. V trimming: 0 bases; J trimming: 2 bases; junction bases outside the gene matches: 9. CDR3 size: 17 residues. The CDR3 nucleotides read TGTGCCATCAGTGAGTCGAGCGGGAGAAGTAGGGCCTACGAGCAGTACTTC. Protein product: CAISESSGRSRAYEQYF.

The chain recombines TRBV7-9 with TRBJ2-7; tentative D call: TRBD2 (7 bases). V was shortened by 2 bases and J by 6 bases, with 20 bases between the two germline ends. The CDR3 sequence is 16 residues long. Germline CDR1 is SEHNR and CDR2 is FQNEAQ (reference sequence). The CDR3 bases are TGTGCCAGCAGCTTATCATACGGGTCCGGGGGGCTCGAGCAGTACTTC. Translated, it gives CASSLSYGSGGLEQYF.

This clone was seen a few times. This rearrangement joins TRBV13 to TRBJ2-3; D is undetermined. V gave up 2 bases and J gave up 0 bases, with 6 bases separating them. Germline CDR1 PRHDT, CDR2 FYEKMQ (reference sequence). CDR3 size: 14 residues. CDR3 loop: CASSLFYSTDTQYF. The CDR3 bases are TGTGCCAGCAGCTTATTCTATAGCACAGATACGCAGTATTTT.

The chain couples TRBV7-8 to TRBJ2-5; 8 nucleotides line up with TRBD1. Germline CDR1 reads SGHVS; CDR2 reads FQNEAQ. There are 14 residues in the CDR3. V shed 2 bases, J shed 3 bases, and the junction held 2 bases outside the gene matches. CDR3 bases: TGTGCCAGCAGCTTAATGACAGGGGAAGAGACCCAGTACTTC. Translation: CASSLMTGEETQYF.

DNA for the CDR3: TGTGCCAGCAGCGTGAGTGTTGGCAATGAGCAGTTCTTC. Amino acids: CASSVSVGNEQFF. J is TRBJ2-1 and V is TRBV9, with D unresolved. V was shortened by 2 bases and J by 6 bases, with 9 bases between the two germline ends. CDR1 is SGDLS, CDR2 YYNGEE, per germline. This CDR3 is built from 13 residues.

The chain recombines TRBV7-3 with TRBJ1-2; 7 nucleotides match TRBD1. The CDR3 totals 13 residues. Looked up from germline, CDR1 is SGHTA and CDR2 is FQGTGA. J lost 6 bases, V lost 6 bases, and 7 bases had no gene match. CDR3 sequence (DNA): TGTGCCAGCAGGCCGGGACAGATCAATGGCTACACCTTC. Translation gives CASRPGQINGYTF.

To note about this clone: This sample also contains other DNA sequences that code for the same CDR3. The chain is built from TRBV20-1 and TRBJ2-3; D is uncertain. In germline, CDR1 is DFQATT, CDR2 SNEGSKA (reference sequence). CDR3 size: 11 residues. CDR3 protein: CSVSRTDTQYF. DNA for the CDR3: TGCAGCGTATCTCGCACAGATACGCAGTATTTT.

V is TRBV7-3 and J is TRBJ1-1; D not resolved. Germline V gene data show CDR1 as SGHTA and CDR2 as FQGTGA. This CDR3 is 13 amino acids long. Between the trimmed V and J ends, which lost 4 bases and 3 bases, there was a span of 9 bases. For the CDR3, the DNA is TGTGCCAGCAGCTCCCAGGTGGACACTGAAGCTTTCTTT. Encoded protein: CASSSQVDTEAFF.

The chain couples TRBV18 to TRBJ2-5, with 10 bases aligning to TRBD2. The trim removed 1 base at V and 6 bases at J, leaving 5 bases unmatched. CDR3 length: 15 amino acids. Germline CDR1 reads KGHSH; CDR2 reads LQKENI. The CDR3 DNA sequence: TGTGCCAGCTCACCACGGCTAGCGGGAGAACAGACCCAGTACTTC. Translating gives CASSPRLAGEQTQYF.

The chain joins TRBV4-1 to TRBJ1-1; D might be TRBD1 (6 bases). Germline assignment: CDR1 MGHRA and CDR2 YSYEKL. Trimming took 5 bases from V and 1 from J, leaving 20 bases between them. The length of the CDR3 is 17 residues. The CDR3 reads CASSAQAAGVPNTEAFF. CDR3 DNA: TGCGCCAGCAGCGCACAAGCCGCAGGGGTACCGAACACTGAAGCTTTCTTT.

This chain joins TRBV4-1 and TRBJ2-7; TRBD1 agrees at 8 bases. The CDR3 spans 16 residues. Looked up from germline, CDR1 is MGHRA and CDR2 is YSYEKL. The ends lost 3 bases at V and 1 base at J; junction bases unmatched: 8. The CDR3 here is CASSHIFGQGSYEQYF. The CDR3 DNA reads as TGCGCCAGCAGCCACATCTTCGGACAGGGTTCCTACGAGCAGTACTTC.

The chain carries TRBV5-4 and TRBJ2-5; D possibly corresponds to TRBD1 (5 bases). The DNA end is a closer match to TRBJ2-7, so the J assignment may be wrong. Germline CDR1 and CDR2: SGHNT and YYREEE (reference sequence). The CDR3 totals 14 residues. CDR3 residues: CASSLAAITGEQYF. The CDR3 nucleotides are TGTGCCAGCAGCTTGGCTGCAATCACAGGCGAGCAGTACTTC.

This clone was observed a few times. This chain links TRBV7-8 with TRBJ1-2; D gene ambiguous. CDR1 and CDR2 from the germline V gene are SGHVS and FQNEAQ. This CDR3 has 14 amino acids. V lost 4 bases to trimming and J lost 7 bases, with 16 bases between them. The CDR3 nucleotides are TGTGCCAGCAGCTACGGCCTGGAGCTGGGTGGCTACACCTTC. Its protein product is CASSYGLELGGYTF.

The genes are TRBV19 and TRBJ2-7; 7 nucleotides align to TRBD2. The length of the CDR3 is 14 residues. CDR1 is LNHDA, CDR2 SQIVND, per germline (reference sequence). Trimming took 3 bases from V and 4 from J; bases not matched to a gene: 6. This chain's CDR3 is CASSMSASGYEQYF. In DNA, the CDR3 is TGTGCCAGTAGTATGTCGGCTAGCGGTTACGAGCAGTACTTC.

The V gene is TRBV28, the J gene TRBJ1-2; 7 positions agree with TRBD1. V dropped 6 bases and J dropped 5; count of bases not matched to a gene: 9. CDR3 size: 14 residues. Germline lookup yields CDR1 MDHEN and CDR2 SYDVKM. The CDR3 coding sequence is TGTGCCAGCAGATCGACAGGGACGGGGTATGGCTACACCTTC. Residues: CASRSTGTGYGYTF.

The CDR3 sequence: CASRGTSGSIYEQFF. The CDR3 bases are TGTGCCAGCAGGGGGACTAGCGGGAGTATCTATGAGCAGTTCTTC. The chain combines TRBV28 with TRBJ2-1; 14 bases agree with TRBD2. The V gene's germline CDR1 is MDHEN and CDR2 SYDVKM. The length of the CDR3 is 15 residues. V was clipped by 6 bases and J by 8 bases; unmatched bases: 6. The whole variable domain, filled in from reference TRBV28 and TRBJ2-1, reads DVKVTQSSRYLVKRTGEKVFLECVQDMDHENMFWYRQDPGLGLRLIYFSYDVKMKEKGDIPEGYSVSREKKERFSLILESASTNQTSMYLCASRGTSGSIYEQFFGPGTRLTVL.

This clone was found a few times. The chain employs TRBV9 and TRBJ2-1, with 7 nucleotides matching TRBD2. Germline CDR1 SGDLS, CDR2 YYNGEE. Trimming removed 0 bases from V and 7 bases from J; junction bases left unmatched: 10. The CDR3 contains 16 residues. The CDR3 DNA follows: TGTGCCAGCAGCGTAGGTACGGGAGGTGTGCGGAATGAGCAGTTCTTC. This sequence encodes CASSVGTGGVRNEQFF.

CDR3 protein: CASSRGQQETQYF. The CDR3 DNA reads TGTGCCAGCAGTAGGGGACAGCAAGAGACCCAGTACTTC. The chain is built from TRBV2 and TRBJ2-5; 7 nucleotides agree with TRBD1. CDR1 and CDR2 from the germline V gene are SNHLY and FYNNEI. Unmatched junction bases numbered 2, after V lost 5 bases and J lost 2 bases. This CDR3 contains 13 residues.

The V gene is TRBV13, the J gene TRBJ1-3, with D possibly being TRBD1 (6 bases). CDR3 length: 18 amino acids. Germline values: CDR1 PRHDT, CDR2 FYEKMQ (reference sequence). Trimming removed 6 bases at V and 1 base at J, with 22 bases between. CDR3 amino acids: CASRSIRGQGYSGNTIYF. CDR3 nucleotides: TGTGCCAGCAGATCCATTCGAGGGCAGGGGTATTCTGGAAACACCATATATTTT.

This clone was counted once. CDR3 DNA sequence: TGTGCCAGCAGCTTGCCTAGCGGGAGGACAGATACGCAGTATTTT. Amino acid sequence: CASSLPSGRTDTQYF. The V call is TRBV5-6, the J call TRBJ2-3, with 11 bases aligning to TRBD2. Germline CDR1 and CDR2: SGHDT and YYEEEE. With V trimmed by 1 base and J by 3 bases, 1 base remained unmatched. The CDR3 sequence is 15 residues long.

This chain links TRBV2 with TRBJ1-2, with TRBD1 matching over 7 bases. The V gene's germline CDR1 is SNHLY and CDR2 FYNNEI. The CDR3 length is 13 residues. Germline trimming cut 6 bases from V and 7 bases from J; bases unmatched to any gene: 8. CDR3: CASRPGTVSGYTF. The CDR3 DNA reads as TGTGCCAGCAGGCCTGGGACAGTCTCTGGCTACACCTTC.

The CDR3 reads CSVPGPFSYEQYF. The CDR3 DNA is TGCAGCGTCCCAGGCCCCTTCTCCTACGAGCAGTACTTC. This chain joins TRBV29-1 and TRBJ2-7; no clear D. The V and J ends lost 6 bases and 0 bases respectively, with 12 bases between them. CDR1 and CDR2 from the germline V gene are SQVTM and ANQGSEA. The CDR3 loop spans 13 amino acids.